The 28 T cell receptor beta chains presented below share a single source sample, sequenced in a study of blood T cell repertoires in COVID-19. The assay was immunoSEQ multiplex PCR, and TCRdb's table has in-frame clones only and misses some. The table shows approximately 170,000 clones, with 90% to 95% occurring only once. Sample: peripheral blood. Source of these receptors: a woman aged 55-69 years with COVID-19, enrolled during active disease.

V gene TRBV7-3 combines with J gene TRBJ2-2; 10 nucleotides line up with TRBD1. This CDR3 comprises 15 residues. V gave up 6 bases and J gave up 4 bases; unmatched junction bases: 5. Germline-derived CDR1 and CDR2 are SGHTA and FQGTGA. CDR3 nucleotides: TGTGCCAGCAGAGACGGGACAGGGGTCACCGGGGAGCTGTTTTTT. This translates into CASRDGTGVTGELFF.

The gene calls are TRBV6-2 or TRBV6-3 and TRBJ1-2; 8 bases align to TRBD1. V lost 5 bases, J lost 5 bases, and 19 bases stayed unmatched. The CDR3 has 18 amino acids. Germline V lookup: CDR1 MNHEY, CDR2 SVGEGT. The CDR3 region has the DNA TGTGCCAGCAGTCTACGTCCCGGGACAGGTGGAAAATGGTATGGCTACACCTTC. Its translation is CASSLRPGTGGKWYGYTF.

The gene calls are TRBV14 and TRBJ1-2; 10 bases match TRBD1. This CDR3 comprises 16 residues. The V gene end was trimmed by 3 bases and the J gene end by 1 base; junction bases not matched to a gene: 5. Looked up from germline, CDR1 is SGHDN and CDR2 is FVKESK. The CDR3 bases are TGTGCCAGCAGCCAGAGACAGGGGGCGATTAACTATGGCTACACCTTC. Its translation: CASSQRQGAINYGYTF.

This clone has a handful of counts. The chain joins TRBV27 to TRBJ2-7, with a weak D call TRBD2 (5 bases). The CDR3 extends over 17 amino acids. The germline V gene encodes CDR1 MNHEY and CDR2 SMNVEV (reference sequence). Trimming removed 0 bases at V and 5 bases at J, with 20 bases between. The CDR3 spells CASSLSLGRPNSDEQYF. The CDR3 DNA is TGTGCCAGCAGTTTATCCTTAGGGAGACCTAATTCGGACGAGCAGTACTTC.

The chain carries TRBV4-1 and TRBJ2-5; TRBD1 aligns across 7 bases. With V trimmed by 3 bases and J by 5 bases, 6 bases remained unmatched. The CDR3 extends over 14 amino acids. CDR1 is MGHRA, CDR2 YSYEKL, per germline. In DNA form, the CDR3 reads TGCGCCAGCAGCCAGATTCGACAGGGCGAGACCCAGTACTTC. Amino acid sequence: CASSQIRQGETQYF.

The chain has TRBV14 and TRBJ2-6; D perhaps matches TRBD2 (5 bases). The CDR3 runs to 14 residues. Germline-derived CDR1 and CDR2 are SGHDN and FVKESK. The V and J ends lost 4 bases and 2 bases respectively, with 6 bases between them. CDR3 DNA: TGTGCCAGCAGCCCGGGAACTGGGGCCAACGTCCTGACTTTC. Translating it yields CASSPGTGANVLTF.

This chain links TRBV28 with TRBJ1-2; D possibly corresponds to TRBD1 (6 bases). This CDR3 has 17 residues. The germline V gene encodes CDR1 MDHEN and CDR2 SYDVKM. The ends were cut back, 6 bases at V and 0 bases at J, with 20 bases in the middle. Here the CDR3 DNA reads TGTGCCAGCAGCCCAACTCCCGGGGACACAGCTAACTATGGCTACACCTTC. Amino acids: CASSPTPGDTANYGYTF.

This clone was observed a handful of times. This sequence joins TRBV10-3 and TRBJ2-5; 7 bases line up with TRBD1. The CDR3 runs 14 residues. Germline values: CDR1 ENHRY, CDR2 SYGVKD. V lost 4 bases to trimming and J lost 5 bases; unmatched junction nucleotides: 7. The CDR3 coding sequence is TGTGCCATCAGTGGGCAGGGGGTAGGTGAGACCCAGTACTTC. Residues: CAISGQGVGETQYF.

The V and J genes are TRBV6-5 and TRBJ1-4; TRBD1 agrees at 9 bases. Germline CDR1 is MNHEY and CDR2 is SVGAGI. The CDR3 totals 14 residues. Trimming at V came to 8 bases and at J to 8 bases, leaving 9 bases not matched to a gene. The CDR3 sequence is CASGLDRGIEKLFF. Written as DNA, the CDR3 is TGTGCCAGCGGGTTGGACAGGGGAATAGAAAAACTGTTTTTT.

DNA of the CDR3: TGTGCCAGCAGCTTATCCGGGAATCAGCCCCAGCATTTT. Residues: CASSLSGNQPQHF. The chain uses TRBV11-2 and TRBJ1-5; D gene uncertain. Germline V CDR1 and CDR2: SGHAT, FQNNGV. This CDR3 comprises 13 residues. Trimming removed 2 bases from V and 4 bases from J, with 6 bases in between. The full variable domain, completed using reference TRBV11-2 and TRBJ1-5, is EAGVAQSPRYKIIEKRQSVAFWCNPISGHATLYWYQQILGQGPKLLIQFQNNGVVDDSQLPKDRFSAERLKGVDSTLKIQPAKLEDSAVYLCASSLSGNQPQHFGDGTRLSIL.

V gene TRBV10-3 combines with J gene TRBJ1-1; 7 nucleotides match TRBD1. Germline CDR1 is ENHRY and CDR2 is SYGVKD. The J segment lost 4 bases and the V segment lost 2 bases, leaving 7 bases of the junction unmatched. The CDR3 contains 15 residues. CDR3 coding DNA: TGTGCCATCAGTGAGCCGGGACAGATGGCCACTGAAGCTTTCTTT. This codes for CAISEPGQMATEAFF.

The chain recombines TRBV9 with TRBJ1-3, with D tentatively TRBD1 (5 bases). Germline-derived CDR1 and CDR2 are SGDLS and YYNGEE. Trimming took 0 bases from V and 0 from J, leaving 10 bases between them. This CDR3 is built from 16 residues. The CDR3 region has the DNA TGTGCCAGCAGCGTAGGGGGCAGAAGCTCTGGAAACACCATATATTTT. This translates into CASSVGGRSSGNTIYF.

The chain's CDR3 is CASSLWGGRQSNTEAFF. The CDR3 nucleotides read TGCGCCAGCAGCTTGTGGGGGGGCCGTCAGTCGAACACTGAAGCTTTCTTT. The chain joins TRBV5-1 to TRBJ1-1; a possible D gene is TRBD1 (6 bases). The CDR3 sequence is 17 residues long. The V gene's germline CDR1 is SGHRS and CDR2 YFSETQ. Trimming shortened V by 1 base and J by 1 base, and 17 bases separated the two germline ends.

The CDR3 protein is CASSRGRGYEQYF. The CDR3 bases are TGTGCCAGCAGTAGGGGGCGCGGATACGAGCAGTACTTC. The gene calls are TRBV6-5 and TRBJ2-7; TRBD1 agrees at 7 bases. The germline gives CDR1 MNHEY, CDR2 SVGAGI. This CDR3 has 13 residues. Trimming removed 5 bases from V and 4 bases from J; junction bases left unmatched: 5.

This chain connects TRBV29-1 to TRBJ2-3, with TRBD1 matching over 9 bases. CDR1 SQVTM and CDR2 ANQGSEA come from the germline V gene. The CDR3 contains 11 residues. The V gene end was trimmed by 7 bases and the J gene end by 10 bases; junction bases not matched to a gene: 6. The chain's CDR3 is CSELQGASQYF. In nucleotides, the CDR3 is TGCAGCGAACTACAGGGGGCATCGCAGTATTTT.

The chain uses TRBV2 and TRBJ2-1; the D is unclear. CDR1 SNHLY and CDR2 FYNNEI come from the germline V gene. V was cut by 4 bases and J by 3 bases, with 4 bases left in between. The CDR3 covers 12 residues. In DNA, the CDR3 is TGTGCCAGCAGTGCTAGCTACAATGAGCAGTTCTTC. Amino acids: CASSASYNEQFF.

The chain recombines TRBV29-1 with TRBJ1-2; 8 nucleotides agree with TRBD1. This CDR3 is 17 amino acids long. Germline V gene data show CDR1 as SQVTM and CDR2 as ANQGSEA. V was pared by 7 bases and J by 0 bases, with 16 bases of the junction left unmatched. The CDR3 DNA follows: TGCAGCGCCGATGGAGGACAGGGCCACCATTCTAACTATGGCTACACCTTC. Protein: CSADGGQGHHSNYGYTF.

This chain links TRBV19 with TRBJ2-7, with TRBD1 identical over 11 bases. Germline trimming cut 5 bases from V and 1 base from J; bases unmatched to any gene: 4. The CDR3 contains 15 residues. The germline V gene has CDR1 LNHDA and CDR2 SQIVND (reference sequence). CDR3 sequence: CASSWGTGGSYEQYF. The CDR3 DNA sequence: TGTGCCAGTAGTTGGGGGACAGGGGGGTCCTACGAGCAGTACTTC.

The chain joins TRBV19 to TRBJ1-6, with D possibly being TRBD1 (6 bases). Germline CDR1 reads LNHDA; CDR2 reads SQIVND (reference sequence). The CDR3 runs to 11 residues. The germline V and J ends were trimmed by 6 bases and 12 bases, with 9 bases remaining between them. The CDR3 here is CASSSQGPLHF. CDR3 nucleotide sequence: TGTGCCAGTAGCTCACAGGGACCCCTCCACTTT.

This clone was detected only a few times. This chain joins TRBV6-5 and TRBJ1-2; the D gene is possibly TRBD1 (5 bases). The germline V gene has CDR1 MNHEY and CDR2 SVGAGI. V lost 4 bases to trimming and J lost 2 bases, with 11 bases between them. The CDR3 is made up of 14 amino acids. The CDR3 loop reads CASSFSAGNYGYTF. Written as DNA, the CDR3 is TGTGCCAGCAGTTTCTCCGCAGGGAACTATGGCTACACCTTC.

V is TRBV27 and J is TRBJ1-4; D might be TRBD1 (5 bases). The CDR3 extends over 15 amino acids. Looked up from germline, CDR1 is MNHEY and CDR2 is SMNVEV (reference sequence). V lost 2 bases and J lost 10, with 17 bases in between. The CDR3, as DNA: TGTGCCAGCAGTTTAAACTATGGGCAGGGCGGAAAACTGTTTTTT. This codes for CASSLNYGQGGKLFF.

The V call is TRBV3-1 (or the pseudogene TRBV3-2), the J call TRBJ1-5; TRBD1 aligns across 10 bases. The CDR3 covers 18 residues. J lost 0 bases, V lost 4 bases, and 9 bases had no gene match. Germline V lookup: CDR1 LGHDT, CDR2 YNNKEL (reference sequence). CDR3 in amino acids: CASSPGQGGRYSNQPQHF. For the CDR3, the DNA is TGTGCCAGCAGCCCTGGACAGGGGGGGAGATATAGCAATCAGCCCCAGCATTTT.

The CDR3 DNA sequence: TGTGCCAGTAGACCTCAGGGGTCTCCCTCTTCGCCGCAGTATTTT. It is translated as CASRPQGSPSSPQYF. The chain combines TRBV19 with TRBJ2-3, with TRBD1 as a possible D gene (6 bases). Germline assignment: CDR1 LNHDA and CDR2 SQIVND (reference sequence). The V and J ends lost 6 bases and 10 bases respectively, with 23 bases between them. The CDR3 runs 15 residues.

V and J are TRBV30 and TRBJ1-2; perhaps TRBD1 as D (6 bases). The V gene's germline CDR1 is GTSNPN and CDR2 SVGIG (reference sequence). The length of the CDR3 is 13 residues. V lost 5 bases and J lost 7, with 17 bases in between. In nucleotides, the CDR3 is TGTGCCTGGTGGGGAAGGGACATCTCTGGCTACACCTTC. As protein: CAWWGRDISGYTF.

This clone was detected only once. The rearrangement uses TRBV5-6 and TRBJ2-1, with 7 bases that match TRBD1. The germline V gene has CDR1 SGHDT and CDR2 YYEEEE. CDR3 size: 10 residues. V gave up 3 bases and J gave up 15 bases; unmatched junction bases: 3. The CDR3 reads CASSYRGRFF. Written as DNA, the CDR3 is TGTGCCAGCAGCTACAGGGGAAGGTTCTTC.

The chain uses TRBV25-1 and TRBJ1-1, with D hard to call. The CDR3 runs 15 residues. The V end lost 4 bases, the J end lost 0 bases, and 12 bases lay between the germline ends. Germline lookup yields CDR1 MGHDK and CDR2 SYGVNS. DNA for the CDR3: TGTGCCAGCAGTGGCGGGCGGCCCCTGAACACTGAAGCTTTCTTT. Translation gives CASSGGRPLNTEAFF. Full variable domain (rest looked up from reference TRBV25-1 and TRBJ1-1): EADIYQTPRYLVIGTGKKITLECSQTMGHDKMYWYQQDPGMELHLIHYSYGVNSTEKGDLSSESTVSRIRTEHFPLTLESARPSHTSQYLCASSGGRPLNTEAFFGQGTRLTVV.

The gene calls are TRBV19 and TRBJ1-1, with D unclear. Germline values: CDR1 LNHDA, CDR2 SQIVND (reference sequence). V dropped 4 bases and J dropped 2 bases, with 8 bases sitting between them. CDR3 size: 13 residues. For the CDR3, the DNA is TGTGCCAGTAGTACAGGTCGAAACACTGAAGCTTTCTTT. It encodes CASSTGRNTEAFF.

This clone was detected only a few times. J is TRBJ1-6 and V is TRBV7-9; D remains unclear. Trimming removed 2 bases from V and 1 base from J, with 6 bases in between. This CDR3 region has 15 residues. In germline, CDR1 is SEHNR, CDR2 FQNEAQ (reference sequence). The CDR3: CASSLLLSYNSPLHF. The CDR3 nucleotides are TGTGCCAGCAGCTTACTTCTATCCTATAATTCACCCCTCCACTTT.